This T cell receptor beta chain came from a study of Ad26.COV2.S vaccination and SARS-CoV-2 variants. Study-level information: The Ad26.COV2.S arm of the COV1001 trial was where the donor was placed.

Regarding treatment: about 20 received Ad26.COV2.S at low or high dose, single or two shots; about 5 received placebo; per-sample allocation not given. Samples came from day 63 after the first vaccine or placebo injection. The protocol was immunoSEQ multiplex PCR, while the TCRdb copy is restricted to in-frame clones and leaves out a portion. The sample records about 400,000 clones, roughly 90% being singletons. This CDR3 spans 12 amino acids. V was pared by 3 bases and J by 7 bases, with 7 bases between. Per germline, CDR1 MNHEY and CDR2 SVGAGI. Whole-study findings and limits: Vaccinated and placebo-treated recipients had similar non-spike TCR breadth.

With regard to this clone: As yet, its antigen is unknown. The sample holds other DNA sequences that translate to the same CDR3.

The clonotype originates from a person aged 18-65 years who received the Ad26.COV2.S COVID-19 vaccine or a placebo. This chain links TRBV6-5 with TRBJ2-1, with a possible D match to TRBD2 (6 bases). The sequenced sample was peripheral blood, obtained in a trial of Ad26.COV2.S vaccine versus placebo. The CDR3 protein is CASSYGGNEQFF. The CDR3 coding sequence is TGTGCCAGCAGTTATGGGGGGAATGAGCAGTTCTTC.